Sequencing of this T cell receptor beta chain was carried out in a study of shared clonotypes between healthy human individuals. General study findings and limits: Rarefaction showed that sequencing of sorted subsets was incomplete (despite large depth).

TCRdb's table, derived via immunoSEQ multiplex PCR, lists solely in-frame clones and lacks some. Of over a million clones listed, approximately 80% are singletons. About this clone itself: Its antigen is undetermined.

This receptor was taken from a man younger than 35 in good health. Some clones in this sample may be carry-over from other donors' samples. Input material: memory CD4+ T cells from PBMCs. Subset indicated: CD45RA-negative fraction.

DNA of the CDR3: TGTGCCAGCAGCGTAGCCTCGGGACTAGCGGCTAACACCGGGGAGCTGTTTTTT. Translated: CASSVASGLAANTGELFF. The V call is TRBV9, the J call TRBJ2-2; TRBD2 matches 11 bases. The V gene end was trimmed by 0 bases and the J gene end by 2 bases; junction bases not matched to a gene: 6. In germline, CDR1 is SGDLS, CDR2 YYNGEE. The CDR3 spans 18 residues.